Described below is a single T cell receptor (beta chain) sequence and its context. Its matching antigen is unknown. The V and J ends lost 0 bases and 2 bases respectively, with 9 bases between them. CDR3 length equals 15 residues. Germline CDR1 is SGHRS and CDR2 is YFSETQ. A TCRbeta library incorporating unique molecular identifiers was prepared. TCRdb redid the calling of the PCR reads with MiXCR, one entry per CDR3 protein. The sample consists of 670,000 or so distinct CDR3 sequences, about an eighth of them appearing once. These data come from a study of T-cell reconstitution after alpha-beta-depleted transplantation in children. General study results and limits: The origin of alpha-beta T cells about two months after transplant was reportedly several hundred expanded graft clones. It was surviving recipient T cells and thymic progenitors that gave some patients high TCRbeta diversity at day 60. T-cell counts and diversity were attributed mostly to newly produced T cells one year after transplant.

The sequence derives from a girl aged 2-10 years with congenital amegakaryocytic thrombocytopenia, due to receive a stem cell transplant. The sequencing here drew on PBMCs, taken before TCRalphabeta/CD19-depleted stem cell transplant. The chain joins TRBV5-1 to TRBJ2-1; no definite D call. The CDR3 DNA follows: TGCGCCAGCAGCTTGGGTGTCCGTCCCTACAATGAGCAGTTCTTC. Translating it yields CASSLGVRPYNEQFF.